The 23 T cell receptor beta chains below all came from one sample that was sequenced in a study of human T cells and chemical hapten exposure. Each CDR3 protein is one row after TCRdb ran MiXCR on the RACE reads. The sample comprises 150,000 to 200,000 distinct CDR3 sequences, about 14% of which are singletons, and 1.5% to 2% rests with the top ten. Described time point: patch test 1, 2 weeks after DPC sensitization. Specified treatment: therapeutic diphenylcyclopropenone sensitization with weekly scalp DPC. Specimen: whole blood, collected in connection with sensitization to the hapten diphenylcyclopropenone (DPC). The source is a woman in her twenties or thirties with alopecia areata. Some clones in this sample may be carry-over from other donors' samples.

This clonotype was seen many times. The chain is built from TRBV12-3 or TRBV12-4 and TRBJ2-2; D possibly corresponds to TRBD2 (6 bases). There are 13 residues in the CDR3. V was trimmed by 4 bases and J by 7 bases, leaving 10 bases between them. The CDR3 region has the DNA TGTGCCAGCAGTTGGGCGGGAAGCGGGGAGCTGTTTTTT. Amino acids: CASSWAGSGELFF.

This clonotype has more than one count but fewer than ten. The chain is built from TRBV7-8 and TRBJ1-6; D is undetermined. Germline V gene data show CDR1 as SGHVS and CDR2 as FQNEAQ. This CDR3 has 16 amino acids. V was pared by 1 base and J by 2 bases, with 9 bases between. This chain's CDR3 is CASSLETDPYNSPLHF. The CDR3 nucleotides are TGTGCCAGCAGCTTAGAGACGGACCCCTATAATTCACCCCTCCACTTT.

This clonotype has more than one count but fewer than ten. The chain has TRBV4-3 and TRBJ2-1, with D unclear. Germline assignment: CDR1 LGHNA and CDR2 YSLEER. CDR3 size: 16 residues. The V gene lost 0 bases and the J gene lost 0 bases, with 9 bases spanning the gap. CDR3 in amino acids: CASSQDPGFSYNEQFF. Written as DNA, the CDR3 is TGCGCCAGCAGCCAAGACCCAGGCTTCTCCTACAATGAGCAGTTCTTC.

The sample holds many counts of this clonotype. The chain carries TRBV11-2 and TRBJ1-4; D might be TRBD1 (6 bases). Germline CDR1 and CDR2: SGHAT and FQNNGV. The CDR3 sequence is 15 residues long. Trimming stripped 5 bases from V and 4 bases from J, with 14 bases between. CDR3 sequence reads: CASSPVRGLNEKLFF. The CDR3 nucleotides are TGTGCCAGCAGCCCGGTCAGGGGTCTTAATGAAAAACTGTTTTTT.

The chain uses TRBV7-3 and TRBJ2-5, with 7 bases matching TRBD2. The CDR3 is 13 amino acids. The germline V gene has CDR1 SGHTA and CDR2 FQGTGA. Trimming removed 1 base from V and 7 bases from J; junction bases left unmatched: 3. The CDR3 bases are TGTGCCAGCAGCTTAAGCGGGGGTGGGACCCAGTACTTC. Translated, it gives CASSLSGGGTQYF.

This clonotype was observed a handful of times. CDR3 region: CASSLLVQGDSPLHF. In nucleotides, the CDR3 is TGTGCCAGCAGCTTATTGGTACAGGGGGATTCACCCCTCCACTTT. This chain connects TRBV7-8 to TRBJ1-6, with TRBD1 matching over 8 bases. CDR1 SGHVS and CDR2 FQNEAQ come from the germline V gene. The CDR3 is 15 residues long. With 2 bases clipped from V and 8 bases from J, the junction kept 5 bases outside the gene matches.

The chain recombines TRBV28 with TRBJ2-1; perhaps D is TRBD1 or TRBD2 (5 bases each). This CDR3 spans 15 amino acids. Germline loops: CDR1 MDHEN, CDR2 SYDVKM. Between the trimmed V and J ends, which lost 5 bases and 4 bases, there was a span of 15 bases. The DNA of the CDR3 is TGTGCCAGCAGTGAAGGGACCTCGAAATACAATGAGCAGTTCTTC. Residues: CASSEGTSKYNEQFF.

This clonotype came up many times. This chain joins TRBV28 and TRBJ2-7; D remains ambiguous. This CDR3 is 14 amino acids long. The V and J ends lost 3 bases and 3 bases respectively, with 12 bases between them. Germline V gene data show CDR1 as MDHEN and CDR2 as SYDVKM. The CDR3 reads CASSLWTVNYEQYF. Here the CDR3 DNA reads TGTGCCAGCAGTTTGTGGACGGTTAACTACGAGCAGTACTTC.

The genes are TRBV28 and TRBJ2-7; 8 nucleotides line up with TRBD1. V lost 5 bases to trimming and J lost 3 bases; unmatched junction nucleotides: 6. The V gene's germline CDR1 is MDHEN and CDR2 SYDVKM. The CDR3 is made up of 14 amino acids. The CDR3 sequence: CASSPGQAFYEQYF. CDR3 DNA: TGTGCCAGCAGTCCGGGACAGGCTTTCTACGAGCAGTACTTC. The whole variable domain, remainder taken from reference TRBV28 and TRBJ2-7, is DVKVTQSSRYLVKRTGEKVFLECVQDMDHENMFWYRQDPGLGLRLIYFSYDVKMKEKGDIPEGYSVSREKKERFSLILESASTNQTSMYLCASSPGQAFYEQYFGPGTRLTVT.

This clonotype was seen a few times. The chain combines TRBV24-1 with TRBJ1-1; D not resolved. The ends were cut back, 4 bases at V and 4 bases at J, with 9 bases in the middle. Germline assignment: CDR1 KGHDR and CDR2 SFDVKD. The CDR3 length is 13 residues. CDR3 coding DNA: TGTGCCACCAGTGAGGGGAGAGGCACTGAAGCTTTCTTT. This sequence encodes CATSEGRGTEAFF.

V is TRBV4-2 and J is TRBJ2-1, with D possibly being TRBD1 (5 bases). V was trimmed by 0 bases and J by 5 bases, leaving 5 bases between them. CDR3 size: 13 residues. Germline-derived CDR1 and CDR2 are LGHNA and YNFKEQ. The CDR3 region has the DNA TGTGCCAGCAGCCAAGAGGGGCACAATGAGCAGTTCTTC. The encoded protein is CASSQEGHNEQFF.

This clonotype was seen repeatedly, ten times or more. This chain uses TRBV7-9 with TRBJ2-7; 8 bases map to TRBD2. The germline V gene has CDR1 SEHNR and CDR2 FQNEAQ (reference sequence). V gave up 3 bases and J gave up 7 bases; unmatched junction bases: 5. This CDR3 spans 13 amino acids. The CDR3, as DNA: TGTGCCAGCAGCTTCGCGGGAGGTGTAGAGCAGTACTTC. It translates to CASSFAGGVEQYF.

The chain recombines TRBV19 with TRBJ2-7, with D perhaps matching TRBD1 or TRBD2 (5 bases each). V lost 3 bases and J lost 2, with 14 bases in between. Germline CDR1 reads LNHDA; CDR2 reads SQIVND (reference sequence). There are 15 residues in the CDR3. CDR3 sequence: CASSIGTVDPYEQYF. CDR3 sequence (DNA): TGTGCCAGTAGTATCGGGACGGTGGACCCCTACGAGCAGTACTTC. Filled out from reference TRBV19 and TRBJ2-7, the complete variable domain reads DGGITQSPKYLFRKEGQNVTLSCEQNLNHDAMYWYRQDPGQGLRLIYYSQIVNDFQKGDIAEGYSVSREKKESFPLTVTSAQKNPTAFYLCASSIGTVDPYEQYFGPGTRLTVT.

The rearrangement links TRBV11-1 to TRBJ2-4, with TRBD1 matching over 9 bases. The CDR3 totals 13 residues. Germline CDR1 is SGHAT and CDR2 is FQDESV (reference sequence). The V and J ends lost 4 bases and 7 bases, in that order; junction bases with no gene match: 2. CDR3 sequence (DNA): TGTGCCAGCAGCTACGGACAGGGGAACATTCAGTACTTC. As protein: CASSYGQGNIQYF.

The V call is TRBV11-2, the J call TRBJ1-6; D is uncertain. The CDR3 has 15 amino acids. The V end was cut by 1 base, the J end by 5 bases, with 9 bases between. Germline assignment: CDR1 SGHAT and CDR2 FQNNGV. In DNA, the CDR3 is TGTGCCAGCAGCTTAGCCACACCCGATAATTCACCCCTCCACTTT. Translation: CASSLATPDNSPLHF.

The chain recombines TRBV29-1 with TRBJ2-1; 9 bases line up with TRBD1. Germline assignment: CDR1 SQVTM and CDR2 ANQGSEA. V lost 2 bases, J lost 8 bases, and 10 bases stayed unmatched. The CDR3 has 15 residues. CDR3 nucleotide sequence: TGCAGCGTTGAACTGACCGGGACAGGGAAGTATGAGCAGTTCTTC. Its translation is CSVELTGTGKYEQFF.

The chain couples TRBV29-1 to TRBJ2-3; 11 positions match TRBD1. Germline-derived CDR1 and CDR2 are SQVTM and ANQGSEA. The CDR3 is 14 residues long. With 7 bases clipped from V and 4 bases from J, the junction kept 7 bases outside the gene matches. CDR3 nucleotide sequence: TGCAGCGCTAAGGGACAGGGGGGGGCAGATACGCAGTATTTT. Its protein is CSAKGQGGADTQYF.

This clonotype has just a few counts. The rearrangement uses TRBV27 and TRBJ2-2; 10 nucleotides align to TRBD2. This CDR3 is built from 16 residues. Germline lookup yields CDR1 MNHEY and CDR2 SMNVEV (reference sequence). Trimming cost V 5 bases and J 3 bases; bases outside gene matches: 6. The CDR3 spells CASSPFGTSDTGELFF. The CDR3 DNA reads as TGTGCCAGCAGTCCTTTTGGGACTAGCGACACCGGGGAGCTGTTTTTT.

This chain uses TRBV28 with TRBJ2-5; 10 nucleotides match TRBD2. The CDR3 loop spans 14 amino acids. CDR1 and CDR2 (germline): MDHEN, SYDVKM. Trimming removed 4 bases from V and 2 bases from J; junction bases left unmatched: 1. The CDR3: CASSSTSGQETQYF. Here the CDR3 DNA reads TGTGCCAGCAGTTCGACTAGCGGGCAAGAGACCCAGTACTTC.

As for this clonotype: The junction and the germline gene differ at one end; a read error may be behind it. The chain employs TRBV29-1 and TRBJ2-3; 8 bases are shared with TRBD1. The CDR3 extends over 13 amino acids. Germline CDR1 SQVTM, CDR2 ANQGSEA. Written as DNA, the CDR3 is TGCAGCGGCGGACAGGGCCACACAGATACGCACTATTTT. Its protein product is CSGGQGHTDTHYF.

The chain joins TRBV11-3 to TRBJ2-5, with a tentative D call TRBD1 (5 bases). This CDR3 is built from 15 residues. Trimming stripped 0 bases from V and 0 bases from J, with 8 bases between. Germline-derived CDR1 and CDR2 are SGHNT and YENEEA. This CDR3 reads CASSLDGRDQETQYF. The CDR3 DNA sequence: TGTGCCAGCAGCTTAGACGGCAGGGACCAAGAGACCCAGTACTTC.

J is TRBJ2-3 and V is TRBV6-1; D ambiguous. The CDR3 has 13 residues. Germline V lookup: CDR1 MNHNS, CDR2 SASEGT. V was cut by 7 bases and J by 2 bases, with 10 bases left in between. The CDR3 DNA reads as TGTGCCAGCATTATGGCTCTCACAGATACGCAGTATTTT. Amino acids: CASIMALTDTQYF.

This clonotype was seen at least ten times. This chain connects TRBV29-1 to TRBJ2-5, with D possibly being TRBD2 (5 bases). The germline gives CDR1 SQVTM, CDR2 ANQGSEA. The CDR3 runs 12 residues. V lost 3 bases, J lost 2 bases, and 7 bases lay in between. The CDR3 nucleotides are TGCAGCGTTGACCTAGCACAAGAGACCCAGTACTTC. Translation gives CSVDLAQETQYF.